One sample yielded the 32 T cell receptor beta chains listed below, sequenced in a study of OX40 agonist ivuxolimab in advanced cancers. Libraries were built with the immunoSEQ multiplex PCR assay. TCRdb provides this immuneACCESS table in a form limited to in-frame rearrangements. Some clones are lacking; in checked studies, under half of them reflect an unresolved V gene, and why the rest are absent is not known. The sample contains about 69,000 clones, about 85% of them found a single time. The ten largest clonotypes hold 2.5% to 3% of the sample. Sequenced material: CD4+ or CD8+ T cells sorted from blood, taken in a trial of the OX40 agonist ivuxolimab. These receptor sequences come from an adult with an advanced solid tumor such as melanoma, head and neck, liver or kidney cancer.

The chain carries TRBV5-5 and TRBJ1-1; tentative D call: TRBD1 (6 bases). This CDR3 contains 15 residues. Germline V gene lookup returns CDR1 SGHKS and CDR2 YYEKEE (reference sequence). V lost 0 bases, J lost 4 bases, and 13 bases lay in between. DNA of the CDR3: TGTGCCAGCAGCTTGGCCAAGGGGGTGGGCACTGAAGCTTTCTTT. This translates into CASSLAKGVGTEAFF.

The chain recombines TRBV7-6 with TRBJ2-3; the match to TRBD2 covers 10 bases. CDR1 and CDR2 (germline): SGHVS, FNYEAQ. After removal of 5 bases from V and 1 base from J, the junction contained 6 bases not matched to a gene. The CDR3 has 16 residues. The DNA for the CDR3 is TGTGCCAGCAGCCCCAGCGGGGGGGTGGGCACAGATACGCAGTATTTT. Its protein is CASSPSGGVGTDTQYF. Full variable domain (missing parts from reference TRBV7-6 and TRBJ2-3): GAGVSQSPRYKVTKRGQDVALRCDPISGHVSLYWYRQALGQGPEFLTYFNYEAQQDKSGLPNDRFSAERPEGSISTLTIQRTEQRDSAMYRCASSPSGGVGTDTQYFGPGTRLTVL.

The rearrangement uses TRBV10-3 and TRBJ2-3, with D possibly matching TRBD2 (6 bases). The germline CDR1 and CDR2 sequences are ENHRY and SYGVKD. V was trimmed by 0 bases and J by 6 bases, leaving 10 bases between them. The CDR3 covers 14 residues. The chain's CDR3 is CAISESGGGDTQYF. DNA for the CDR3: TGTGCCATCAGTGAGTCGGGAGGAGGGGATACGCAGTATTTT.

This sequence joins TRBV2 and TRBJ2-3; 10 nucleotides agree with TRBD2. This CDR3 is built from 16 residues. V trimming: 1 base; J trimming: 5 bases; junction bases outside the gene matches: 6. Germline CDR1 and CDR2: SNHLY and FYNNEI. CDR3 bases: TGTGCCAGCAGTGAAGGGGCTAGCGGGAGTGTAGATACGCAGTATTTT. Encoded protein: CASSEGASGSVDTQYF.

This chain uses TRBV4-1 with TRBJ2-7, with TRBD1 matching 9 bases. After removal of 4 bases from V and 2 bases from J, the junction contained 12 bases not matched to a gene. The CDR3 loop spans 17 amino acids. CDR1 is MGHRA, CDR2 YSYEKL, per germline. CDR3 sequence reads: CASSPVHAGTGTYEQYF. CDR3 in DNA: TGCGCCAGCAGCCCGGTACACGCTGGGACAGGGACCTACGAGCAGTACTTC.

This chain uses TRBV5-6 with TRBJ2-7; 7 nucleotides match TRBD1. CDR3 length: 14 residues. The germline gives CDR1 SGHDT, CDR2 YYEEEE. V shed 3 bases, J shed 2 bases, and the junction held 5 bases outside the gene matches. The CDR3 DNA reads as TGTGCCAGCAGCTACGGACAGGTGACCTACGAGCAGTACTTC. Its translation: CASSYGQVTYEQYF.

V is TRBV6-1 and J is TRBJ1-5, with 7 bases that match TRBD1. V gave up 6 bases and J gave up 2 bases; unmatched junction bases: 7. The CDR3 totals 15 residues. The V gene's germline CDR1 is MNHNS and CDR2 SASEGT. CDR3 sequence (DNA): TGTGCCAGCAGAGCGACAGGGAGTGGCAATCAGCCCCAGCATTTT. Its translation: CASRATGSGNQPQHF.

The sample holds one count of this clone. The genes are TRBV5-4 and TRBJ2-7; the match to TRBD2 covers 10 bases. Trimming took 4 bases from V and 2 from J; bases not matched to a gene: 12. The V gene's germline CDR1 is SGHNT and CDR2 YYREEE (reference sequence). There are 17 residues in the CDR3. CDR3 bases: TGTGCCAGCAGCCCGGGGGCTAGCGGGAGTCGGACCTACGAGCAGTACTTC. Amino acids: CASSPGASGSRTYEQYF.

V is TRBV5-6 and J is TRBJ1-2; D may be TRBD1 (6 bases). This CDR3 has 14 residues. Trimming left V 0 bases short and J 5 bases short, with 11 bases between. The germline V gene has CDR1 SGHDT and CDR2 YYEEEE. In DNA form, the CDR3 reads TGTGCCAGCAGCTTGGATGTCAGGGGTTATGGCTACACCTTC. Protein sequence: CASSLDVRGYGYTF.

The gene calls are TRBV6-6 and TRBJ2-3; D possibly corresponds to TRBD2 (5 bases). This CDR3 is built from 14 residues. V shed 8 bases and J shed 3 bases, with 15 bases lying between them. The germline V gene encodes CDR1 MNHNY and CDR2 SVGAGI (reference sequence). CDR3 amino acids: CASGRGGSTDTQYF. The CDR3 DNA follows: TGTGCCAGCGGTAGAGGCGGGTCGACAGATACGCAGTATTTT.

CDR3 protein: CASSRSRGPTSQETQYF. In DNA, the CDR3 is TGTGCCAGCAGCCGGTCACGGGGCCCTACTAGTCAAGAGACCCAGTACTTC. This sequence joins TRBV7-7 and TRBJ2-5, with D perhaps matching TRBD1 or TRBD2 (5 bases each). The CDR3 runs to 17 residues. V dropped 5 bases and J dropped 2 bases, with 21 bases sitting between them. Per germline, CDR1 SSHAT and CDR2 FNYEAQ (reference sequence).

This chain uses TRBV6-6 with TRBJ2-1; TRBD2 matches 8 bases. The CDR3 is 12 amino acids. Germline CDR1 MNHNY, CDR2 SVGAGI (reference sequence). Trimming removed 10 bases from V and 7 bases from J; junction bases left unmatched: 6. This chain's CDR3 is CATGGLVNEQFF. For the CDR3, the DNA is TGTGCCACGGGAGGGTTGGTTAATGAGCAGTTCTTC.

This clone was recorded a few times. The chain couples TRBV5-4 to TRBJ1-6; maybe TRBD1 (5 bases). The CDR3 loop spans 15 amino acids. Germline loops: CDR1 SGHNT, CDR2 YYREEE (reference sequence). V was shortened by 5 bases and J by 5 bases, with 14 bases between the two germline ends. The CDR3 loop is CASRAGTTDNSPLHF. CDR3 bases: TGTGCCAGCAGAGCCGGGACCACGGATAATTCACCCCTCCACTTT.

This clone has more than one count but fewer than ten. The V gene is TRBV6-1, the J gene TRBJ1-3; perhaps TRBD1 as D (5 bases). Between the trimmed V and J ends, which lost 8 bases and 2 bases, there was a span of 10 bases. The germline CDR1 and CDR2 sequences are MNHNS and SASEGT. This CDR3 is built from 13 residues. The CDR3 here is CASGLGAGNTIYF. Written as DNA, the CDR3 is TGTGCCAGCGGTCTGGGGGCTGGAAACACCATATATTTT.

The chain recombines TRBV18 with TRBJ1-1; 8 bases match TRBD1. CDR3 length equals 14 residues. V shed 8 bases, J shed 2 bases, and the junction held 7 bases outside the gene matches. Germline assignment: CDR1 KGHSH and CDR2 LQKENI. As DNA, the CDR3 is TGTGCCAGCGCCCGGGACAGGAAAAACACTGAAGCTTTCTTT. Translating it yields CASARDRKNTEAFF.

This chain uses TRBV4-1 with TRBJ2-1; TRBD2 agrees at 8 bases. The CDR3 consists of 16 residues. With 0 bases clipped from V and 5 bases from J, the junction kept 6 bases outside the gene matches. Per the germline V gene, CDR1 is MGHRA and CDR2 is YSYEKL. CDR3 region: CASSQDYTSGHNEQFF. CDR3 nucleotides: TGCGCCAGCAGCCAAGATTACACTAGCGGACACAATGAGCAGTTCTTC.

The chain links TRBV7-6 to TRBJ1-1; 7 bases align to TRBD1. The CDR3 consists of 15 residues. CDR1 SGHVS and CDR2 FNYEAQ come from the germline V gene. The J segment lost 5 bases and the V segment lost 1 base, leaving 7 bases of the junction unmatched. The CDR3 coding sequence is TGTGCCAGCAGCTTAGACCCACAGGGGAGGACTGAAGCTTTCTTT. Its translation is CASSLDPQGRTEAFF.

The V and J genes are TRBV19 and TRBJ1-5; 8 bases match TRBD1. This CDR3 is built from 13 residues. Germline loops: CDR1 LNHDA, CDR2 SQIVND (reference sequence). With V trimmed by 11 bases and J by 5 bases, 8 bases remained unmatched. This CDR3 reads CAGGQGGYQPQHF. DNA for the CDR3: TGTGCCGGTGGACAGGGAGGATATCAGCCCCAGCATTTT.

V gene TRBV10-3 combines with J gene TRBJ2-7, with no clear D. Germline CDR1 reads ENHRY; CDR2 reads SYGVKD. V was cut by 3 bases and J by 0 bases, with 9 bases left in between. This CDR3 region has 14 residues. CDR3 loop: CAISDQESSYEQYF. In nucleotides, the CDR3 is TGTGCCATCAGTGACCAGGAGAGCTCCTACGAGCAGTACTTC.

The gene calls are TRBV6-6 and TRBJ2-7, with 12 bases matching TRBD2. Germline V CDR1 and CDR2: MNHNY, SVGAGI (reference sequence). The V gene end was trimmed by 1 base and the J gene end by 0 bases; junction bases not matched to a gene: 1. The CDR3 has 16 amino acids. DNA of the CDR3: TGTGCCAGCAGTTACTTGACTAGCGGGAGCTCCTACGAGCAGTACTTC. Translation gives CASSYLTSGSSYEQYF.

This clone came up once. This chain uses TRBV5-6 with TRBJ1-2; D gene ambiguous. CDR1 is SGHDT and CDR2 is YYEEEE in the germline V gene. The CDR3 loop spans 12 amino acids. V was trimmed by 5 bases and J by 6 bases, leaving 11 bases between them. CDR3 sequence reads: CASSQTRDGYTF. In DNA, the CDR3 is TGTGCCAGCAGTCAAACACGGGATGGCTACACCTTC.

The chain carries TRBV6-6 and TRBJ2-1; D is undetermined. Germline V gene lookup returns CDR1 MNHNY and CDR2 SVGAGI (reference sequence). This CDR3 is built from 12 residues. V was clipped by 1 base and J by 9 bases, with 7 bases between them. CDR3 region: CASSYLVSEQFF. CDR3 nucleotides: TGTGCCAGCAGTTACTTGGTATCTGAGCAGTTCTTC.

The V call is TRBV9, the J call TRBJ2-1, with TRBD1 matching over 10 bases. This CDR3 region has 15 residues. Unmatched junction bases numbered 7, after V lost 3 bases and J lost 7 bases. Per germline, CDR1 SGDLS and CDR2 YYNGEE. CDR3 coding DNA: TGTGCCAGCAGCGCTCGGGACAGGGGAGAGAATGAGCAGTTCTTC. This sequence encodes CASSARDRGENEQFF.

The chain couples TRBV7-3 to TRBJ1-4, with D possibly being TRBD1 (6 bases). The V gene's germline CDR1 is SGHTA and CDR2 FQGTGA. The V end was cut by 5 bases, the J end by 7 bases, with 17 bases between. This CDR3 contains 15 residues. As DNA, the CDR3 is TGTGCCAGCAGCCCCTCGGGGGGCCTGGGTGAAAAACTGTTTTTT. Translated: CASSPSGGLGEKLFF.

The CDR3: CASSLGSDHEQYF. The DNA of the CDR3 is TGTGCCAGCAGTCTGGGGAGCGATCACGAGCAGTACTTC. The chain couples TRBV28 to TRBJ2-7; TRBD2 might be the D (5 bases). Trimming cost V 5 bases and J 5 bases, with 13 bases left between them. The CDR3 is made up of 13 amino acids. Germline-derived CDR1 and CDR2 are MDHEN and SYDVKM. Variable domain in full (rest from reference TRBV28 and TRBJ2-7): DVKVTQSSRYLVKRTGEKVFLECVQDMDHENMFWYRQDPGLGLRLIYFSYDVKMKEKGDIPEGYSVSREKKERFSLILESASTNQTSMYLCASSLGSDHEQYFGPGTRLTVT.

The chain uses TRBV27 and TRBJ2-1; D is undetermined. The CDR3 has 11 residues. V was cut by 2 bases and J by 9 bases, with 5 bases left in between. Per germline, CDR1 MNHEY and CDR2 SMNVEV (reference sequence). The CDR3 sequence is CASSLASEQFF. The CDR3, as DNA: TGTGCCAGCAGTTTAGCAAGTGAGCAGTTCTTC.

The V and J genes are TRBV19 and TRBJ2-5; TRBD2 aligns across 10 bases. The CDR3 covers 16 residues. The germline gives CDR1 LNHDA, CDR2 SQIVND (reference sequence). The ends lost 4 bases at V and 1 base at J; junction bases unmatched: 6. CDR3 protein: CASSTSGRKIQETQYF. CDR3 nucleotide sequence: TGTGCCAGTAGTACTAGCGGGAGAAAAATCCAAGAGACCCAGTACTTC.

The genes are TRBV2 and TRBJ1-1; D unresolved. CDR3 length: 14 amino acids. Per germline, CDR1 SNHLY and CDR2 FYNNEI. Trimming took off 3 bases at V and 5 bases at J, with 13 bases between the two ends. The CDR3 nucleotides are TGTGCCAGCAGTGAGCTCGGGGATCGAACTGAAGCTTTCTTT. Its translation is CASSELGDRTEAFF.

This rearrangement joins TRBV27 to TRBJ2-5; a weak D match, TRBD1 (6 bases). Trimming removed 5 bases from V and 9 bases from J, with 13 bases in between. The germline V gene has CDR1 MNHEY and CDR2 SMNVEV (reference sequence). CDR3 size: 12 residues. This CDR3 reads CASSRDAGAQYF. In DNA form, the CDR3 reads TGTGCCAGCAGTAGGGACGCAGGGGCCCAGTACTTC.

The chain couples TRBV10-3 to TRBJ2-1; 15 nucleotides line up with TRBD2. This CDR3 comprises 15 residues. The V gene end was trimmed by 6 bases and the J gene end by 10 bases; junction bases not matched to a gene: 7. Germline lookup yields CDR1 ENHRY and CDR2 SYGVKD. CDR3 sequence reads: CAIRRGLAGGGEQFF. Written as DNA, the CDR3 is TGTGCCATCAGAAGGGGACTAGCGGGAGGAGGAGAGCAGTTCTTC.

The chain joins TRBV7-2 to TRBJ2-2; a possible D gene is TRBD2 (5 bases). The CDR3 totals 16 residues. Trimming stripped 0 bases from V and 6 bases from J, with 14 bases between. Germline V gene lookup returns CDR1 SGHTA and CDR2 FQGNSA. The CDR3 sequence: CASSLAPRGTAGELFF. The CDR3 DNA reads as TGTGCCAGCAGCTTAGCTCCACGGGGTACCGCCGGGGAGCTGTTTTTT.

V gene TRBV4-2 combines with J gene TRBJ1-2, with D uncertain. With 0 bases removed from V and 6 bases from J, the gap between germline ends came to 11 bases. The CDR3 spans 14 residues. CDR1 is LGHNA, CDR2 YNFKEQ, per germline. The CDR3 region is CASSQDRGTDGYTF. The CDR3 DNA follows: TGTGCCAGCAGCCAAGACCGGGGAACCGATGGCTACACCTTC.